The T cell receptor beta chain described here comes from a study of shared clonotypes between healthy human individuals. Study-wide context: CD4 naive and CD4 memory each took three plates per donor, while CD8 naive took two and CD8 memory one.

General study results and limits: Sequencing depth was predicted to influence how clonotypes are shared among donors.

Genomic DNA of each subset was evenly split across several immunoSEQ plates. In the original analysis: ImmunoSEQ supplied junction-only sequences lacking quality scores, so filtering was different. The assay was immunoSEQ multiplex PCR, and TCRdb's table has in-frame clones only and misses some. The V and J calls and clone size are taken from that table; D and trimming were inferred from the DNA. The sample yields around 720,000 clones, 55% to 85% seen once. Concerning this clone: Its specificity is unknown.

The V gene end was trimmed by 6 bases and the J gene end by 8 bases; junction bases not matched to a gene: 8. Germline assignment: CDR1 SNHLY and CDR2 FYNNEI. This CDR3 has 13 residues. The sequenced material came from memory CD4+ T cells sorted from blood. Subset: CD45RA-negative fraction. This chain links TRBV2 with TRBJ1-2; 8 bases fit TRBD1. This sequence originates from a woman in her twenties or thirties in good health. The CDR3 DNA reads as TGTGCCAGCAGGGACAGGGACCTTGGGGGCTACACCTTC. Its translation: CASRDRDLGGYTF.